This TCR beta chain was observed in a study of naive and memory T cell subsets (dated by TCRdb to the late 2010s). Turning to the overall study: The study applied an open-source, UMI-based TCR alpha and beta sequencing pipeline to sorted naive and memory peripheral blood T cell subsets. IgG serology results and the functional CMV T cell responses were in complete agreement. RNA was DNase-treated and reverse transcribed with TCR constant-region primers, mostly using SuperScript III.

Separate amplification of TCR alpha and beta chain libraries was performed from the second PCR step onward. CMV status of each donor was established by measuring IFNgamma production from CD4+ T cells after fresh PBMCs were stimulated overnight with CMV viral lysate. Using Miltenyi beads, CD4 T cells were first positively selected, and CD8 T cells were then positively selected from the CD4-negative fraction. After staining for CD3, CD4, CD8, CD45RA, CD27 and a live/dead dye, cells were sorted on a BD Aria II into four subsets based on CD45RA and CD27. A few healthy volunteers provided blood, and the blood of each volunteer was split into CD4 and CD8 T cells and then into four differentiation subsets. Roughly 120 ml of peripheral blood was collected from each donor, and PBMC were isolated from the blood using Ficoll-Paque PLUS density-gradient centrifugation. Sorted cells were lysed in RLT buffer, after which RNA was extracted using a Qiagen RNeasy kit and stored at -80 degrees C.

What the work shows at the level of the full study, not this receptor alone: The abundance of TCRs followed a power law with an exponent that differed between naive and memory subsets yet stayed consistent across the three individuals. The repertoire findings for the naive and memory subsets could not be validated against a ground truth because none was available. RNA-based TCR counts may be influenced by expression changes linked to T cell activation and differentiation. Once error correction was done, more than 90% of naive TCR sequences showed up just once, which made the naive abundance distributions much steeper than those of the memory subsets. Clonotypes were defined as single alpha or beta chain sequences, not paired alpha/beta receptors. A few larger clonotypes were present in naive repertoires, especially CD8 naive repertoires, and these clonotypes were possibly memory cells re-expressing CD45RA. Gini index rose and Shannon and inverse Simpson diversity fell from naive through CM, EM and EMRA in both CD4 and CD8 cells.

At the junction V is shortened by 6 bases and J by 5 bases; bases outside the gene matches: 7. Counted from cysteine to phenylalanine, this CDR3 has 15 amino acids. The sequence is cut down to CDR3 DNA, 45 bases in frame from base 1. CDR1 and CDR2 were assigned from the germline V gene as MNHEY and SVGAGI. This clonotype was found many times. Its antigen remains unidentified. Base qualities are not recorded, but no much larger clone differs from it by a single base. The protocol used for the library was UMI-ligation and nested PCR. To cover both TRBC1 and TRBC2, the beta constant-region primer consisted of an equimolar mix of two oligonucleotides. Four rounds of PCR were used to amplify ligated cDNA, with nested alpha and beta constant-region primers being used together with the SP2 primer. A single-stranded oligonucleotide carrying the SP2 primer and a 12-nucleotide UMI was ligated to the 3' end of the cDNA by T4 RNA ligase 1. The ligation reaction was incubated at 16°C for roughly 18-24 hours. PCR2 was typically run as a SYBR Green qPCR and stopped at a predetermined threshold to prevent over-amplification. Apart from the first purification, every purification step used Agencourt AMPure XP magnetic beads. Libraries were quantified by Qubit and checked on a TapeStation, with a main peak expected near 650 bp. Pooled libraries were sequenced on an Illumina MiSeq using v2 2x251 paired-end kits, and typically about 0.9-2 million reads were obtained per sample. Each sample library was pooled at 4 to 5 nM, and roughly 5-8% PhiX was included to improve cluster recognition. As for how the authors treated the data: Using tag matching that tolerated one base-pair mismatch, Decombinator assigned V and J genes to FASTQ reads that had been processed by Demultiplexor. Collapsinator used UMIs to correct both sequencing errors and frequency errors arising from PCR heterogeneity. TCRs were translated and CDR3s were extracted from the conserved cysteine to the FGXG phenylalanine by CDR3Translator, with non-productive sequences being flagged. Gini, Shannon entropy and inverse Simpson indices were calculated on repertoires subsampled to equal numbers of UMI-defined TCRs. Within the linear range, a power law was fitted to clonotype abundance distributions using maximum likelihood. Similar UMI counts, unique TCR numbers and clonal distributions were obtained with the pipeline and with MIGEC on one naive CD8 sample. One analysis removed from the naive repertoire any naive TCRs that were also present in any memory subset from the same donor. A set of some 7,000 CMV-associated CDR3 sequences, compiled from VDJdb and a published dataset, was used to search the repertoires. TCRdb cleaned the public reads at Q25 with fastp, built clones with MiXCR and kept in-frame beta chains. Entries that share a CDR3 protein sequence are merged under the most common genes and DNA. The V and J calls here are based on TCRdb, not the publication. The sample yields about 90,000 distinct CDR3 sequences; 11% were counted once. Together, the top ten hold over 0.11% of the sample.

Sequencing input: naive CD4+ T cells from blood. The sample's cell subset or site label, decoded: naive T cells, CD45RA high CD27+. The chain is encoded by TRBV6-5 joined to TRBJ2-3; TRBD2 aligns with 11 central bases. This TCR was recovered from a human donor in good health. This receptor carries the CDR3 CASRTGTSGGDTQYF. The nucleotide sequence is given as TGTGCCAGCAGAACCGGGACTAGCGGTGGAGATACGCAGTATTTT.